This T cell receptor beta chain was retrieved from a study of T cells expressing NK-cell markers. The overall study: Sorted CD3+CD56-NKG2C+, CD3+CD56+NKG2C- and CD3+CD56+NKG2C+ T cells were the source of the TCR beta repertoires.

TCRdb reworked the 5' RACE reads into one entry per CDR3 protein, no DNA. In total, the table holds about 460,000 distinct CDR3 sequences. This clonotype was obtained from a woman between 45 and 60 years old in good health. Specimen: blood T cells: a sorted CD56 or NKG2C T cell subset, CD4+ or CD8+ T cells, or bulk PBMC T cells (not recorded which).

The CDR3 loop reads CASSPTGFQPQHF. The chain combines TRBV7-2 with TRBJ1-5; the D gene TCRdb calls, TRBD1, cannot be checked with no DNA. CDR3 length: 13 amino acids. CDR1 is SGHTA, CDR2 FQGNSA, per germline.